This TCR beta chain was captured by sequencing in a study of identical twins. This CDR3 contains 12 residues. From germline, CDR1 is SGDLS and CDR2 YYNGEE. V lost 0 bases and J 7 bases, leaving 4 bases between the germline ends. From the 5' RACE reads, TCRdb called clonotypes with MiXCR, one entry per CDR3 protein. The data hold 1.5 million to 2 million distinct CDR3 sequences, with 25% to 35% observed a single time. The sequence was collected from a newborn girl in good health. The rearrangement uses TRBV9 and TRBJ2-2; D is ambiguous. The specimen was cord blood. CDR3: CASSVVLGELFF. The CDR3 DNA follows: TGTGCCAGCAGCGTAGTTCTCGGGGAGCTGTTTTTT. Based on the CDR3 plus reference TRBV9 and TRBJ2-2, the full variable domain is DSGVTQTPKHLITATGQRVTLRCSPRSGDLSVYWYQQSLDQGLQFLIQYYNGEERAKGNILERFSAQQFPDLHSELNLSSLELGDSALYFCASSVVLGELFFGEGSRLTVL.